The entry that follows covers one TCR beta chain sequence. Between the trimmed V and J ends, which lost 8 bases and 6 bases, there was a span of 16 bases. Germline CDR1 and CDR2: SNHLY and FYNNEI. This CDR3 spans 13 amino acids. The data derive from a study of blood T cell repertoires in COVID-19. About the research overall: COVID-19 samples, acute and convalescent, were from the United States, Italy and Spain. The cDNA or gDNA used as material had been derived from T cells, B-cell-depleted T cells, or PBMCs.

Original processing methods: Counts of nucleated cells, estimated from reference gene primer amplification, were obtained. Profiling relied on immunoSEQ multiplex PCR, and the TCRdb table lists in-frame clones only, not all of them. D and trimming were read from the DNA, whereas the V and J calls and clone size are those reported in that table. The data show about 200,000 clones, over 60% seen once. The chain couples TRBV2 to TRBJ1-2; the D is unclear. The sequence came from a woman in her 70s with acute or convalescent COVID-19. The source material was peripheral blood. Here the CDR3 reads CASLPGTTDGYTF. The CDR3, as DNA: TGTGCCAGCCTACCGGGAACGACGGATGGCTACACCTTC. Full variable domain (missing parts from reference TRBV2 and TRBJ1-2): EPEVTQTPSHQVTQMGQEVILRCVPISNHLYFYWYRQILGQKVEFLVSFYNNEISEKSEIFDDQFSVERPDGSNFTLKIRSTKLEDSAMYFCASLPGTTDGYTFGSGTRLTVV.